Sequencing of this T cell receptor (beta chain) was carried out in a study of blood T cell repertoires in COVID-19 (dated by TCRdb to about 2020). As for the study more broadly: The collaborator samples originated in the United States, Italy and Spain and spanned the acute and convalescent phases of COVID-19. The sample metadata nearly always contained a de-identified subject ID, COVID-19 status, age in years and sex. Where available, HLA class I and class II types were obtained from metadata supplied by the sample provider rather than from assay-based typing. The material from the prospective study consisted of cDNA or gDNA derived from T cells, B-cell-depleted T cells, or PBMCs. Deeply sampled blood TCRbeta repertoires from subjects exposed to, actively infected with, or recovered from COVID-19 were included in the dataset. Samples were obtained from the ongoing ImmuneRACE study (first 160 participants) and from some 1,300 subjects provided by 6 global collaborators. The repertoires were made available in a free public database intended to serve as a resource for research on the immune response to SARS-CoV-2.

TCRbeta CDR3 regions were amplified from genomic DNA by means of the immunoSEQ Assay, a bias-controlled multiplex PCR. Regarding the original processing steps: The number of nucleated cells in each sample was estimated from the amplification of reference gene primers within the assay. To quantify the absolute abundance of each unique TCRbeta CDR3 rearrangement, sequence reads were collapsed and filtered. Productive Simpson clonality was computed per sample as the square root of Simpson's diversity index over productive rearrangements. TCRdb obtained this table from immuneACCESS and retained in-frame rearrangements with V and J assigned. These tables miss some clones; where compared with another copy, unresolved V genes account for less than half of the shortfall, and the remainder is unexplained. V and J calls and clone size are those listed in that table; D and trimming were worked out from the DNA. The sample profile shows 76,000 or so clones; approximately 88% of them were found once. Approximately 8% of the sample comes from the top ten.

The collaborating institutions used their own protocols to collect whole blood in K2EDTA tubes. For TCRbeta analysis, collaborators shipped samples as frozen whole blood, isolated PBMCs, or DNA extracted from either of those sample types. As for this clone: Its target antigen remains unknown. Base qualities are not provided; no much larger clone lies one nucleotide away.

What the authors observed across the whole study: Clinical and demographic metadata were provided uncurated, with the amount varying by source and participant.

Sequenced input: peripheral blood. The clonotype originates from a man in his thirties or forties with acute or convalescent COVID-19.

The nucleotides read TGTGCCAGCAGCATTATTAGCGGGAGGGAGGAGACCCAGTACTTC. Its translation reads: CASSIISGREETQYF. The chain links TRBV21-1 with TRBJ2-5; whether TRBD2, the table's D call, matches the DNA was not checked. TRBV21-1 is deemed a pseudogene. The CDR3 contains 15 residues, cysteine and phenylalanine counted. CDR3 DNA only is kept here, 45 bases in frame from base 1.